Listed here are 5 T cell receptor beta chains from one sample, sequenced in a study of shared clonotypes between healthy human individuals. Sequencing was performed with immunoSEQ multiplex PCR; in TCRdb, only in-frame clones are kept and a portion is missing. The profile covers hundreds of thousands of clones, with around 77% appearing a single time and around 13% taken by the ten largest. Input material: PBMCs. The receptors originated from a woman between 40 and 50 years old in good health. Some clones in this sample may be carry-over from other donors' samples.

As to this clone: A clone one base away is much larger, so this may be a read error. The CDR3 ends on some other residue instead of the conserved phenylalanine or tryptophan, so this is likely a read error. The chain has TRBV2 and TRBJ1-1; no definite D call. Germline V lookup: CDR1 SNHLY, CDR2 FYNNEI. V was cut by 1 base and J by 10 bases, with 4 bases left in between. The CDR3 covers 10 residues. CDR3 amino acids: CASSEGSAFL. The CDR3 DNA reads TGTGCCAGCAGTGAAGGTTCAGCTTTCCTT.

The rearrangement links TRBV7-2 to TRBJ1-2; weak D call: TRBD1 (5 bases). V lost 5 bases and J 5 bases, leaving 12 bases between the germline ends. CDR3 length equals 13 residues. Germline V CDR1 and CDR2: SGHTA, FQGNSA. The CDR3, as DNA: TGTGCCAGCAGCCCCGACAGCGAATATGGCTACACCTTC. Translation: CASSPDSEYGYTF.

There are a few counts of this clone. A single base separates this from a much larger clone, so it may be a read error. The same CDR3 also results from other DNA sequences found in this sample. The chain carries TRBV28 and TRBJ1-2; D gene ambiguous. The CDR3 is 12 residues long. Germline CDR1 and CDR2: MDHEN and SYDVKM. Deletions cut 3 bases from V and 4 bases from J, with 6 bases between. Here the CDR3 DNA reads TGTGCCAGCAGTTTGAGGCTCTATGGCTACACCTTC. It codes for CASSLRLYGYTF.

This chain connects TRBV10-3 to TRBJ1-3; D gene unclear. The ends were cut back, 2 bases at V and 0 bases at J, with 8 bases in the middle. Germline V gene sequence: CDR1 ENHRY, CDR2 SYGVKD. The CDR3 length is 15 residues. The CDR3 is CAISEPRNSGNTIYF. Here the CDR3 DNA reads TGTGCCATCAGTGAGCCCCGGAACTCTGGAAACACCATATATTTT.

This clone was observed many times. The chain uses TRBV6-5 and TRBJ2-1; D possibly corresponds to TRBD2 (5 bases). Looked up from germline, CDR1 is MNHEY and CDR2 is SVGAGI. Deletions cut 7 bases from V and 4 bases from J, with 14 bases between. The CDR3 has 14 amino acids. The CDR3 here is CASKPGFHYNEQFF. The CDR3 coding sequence is TGTGCCAGCAAACCGGGATTTCATTACAATGAGCAGTTCTTC.